The next 21 T cell receptor beta chains were all read from a single sample in a study of T cells in Graves' hyperthyroidism and ophthalmopathy. RNA transcripts were the template for amplifying TCR beta CDR3 regions. Researchers ran a first-round RT-PCR on the TCR CDR3 using the HTBI primer set. TCRdb independently ran MiXCR on the multiplex PCR reads; one entry per CDR3 protein. The sample records roughly 500,000 distinct CDR3 sequences, roughly 16% being singletons. Material: blood. The receptors come from a woman between 25 and 40 years old with Graves' ophthalmopathy.

The table lists this clonotype with a few counts. The rearrangement links TRBV7-9 to TRBJ2-7, with 7 nucleotides matching TRBD1. Per germline, CDR1 SEHNR and CDR2 FQNEAQ (reference sequence). This CDR3 is built from 14 residues. Trimming removed 5 bases from V and 2 bases from J; junction bases left unmatched: 6. CDR3 sequence: CASSPRGRTYEQYF. The CDR3 nucleotides are TGTGCCAGCAGCCCTAGGGGGCGAACCTACGAGCAGTACTTC.

This clonotype was found many times. The chain links TRBV6-4 to TRBJ2-1, with 10 bases that match TRBD2. Looked up from germline, CDR1 is MRHNA and CDR2 is SNTAGT. The CDR3 extends over 16 amino acids. With V trimmed by 0 bases and J by 9 bases, 8 bases remained unmatched. CDR3: CASSDSILAGVGEQFF. In DNA, the CDR3 is TGTGCCAGCAGTGACTCGATCCTAGCGGGAGTCGGTGAGCAGTTCTTC.

This clonotype was detected many times. V gene TRBV28 combines with J gene TRBJ2-7, with 12 bases that match TRBD2. The germline V gene has CDR1 MDHEN and CDR2 SYDVKM. There are 17 residues in the CDR3. The ends lost 1 base at V and 2 bases at J; junction bases unmatched: 6. CDR3 DNA: TGTGCCAGCAGTTTATTGCGGCTAGCGGGAGGGACCTACGAGCAGTACTTC. The encoded protein is CASSLLRLAGGTYEQYF.

This clonotype was seen repeatedly, ten times or more. The J gene is TRBJ1-1, the V gene TRBV9; 7 nucleotides match TRBD1. The junction had 2 bases not matched to a gene; V was cut back by 3 bases and J by 6 bases. From germline, CDR1 is SGDLS and CDR2 YYNGEE. CDR3 length equals 12 residues. The CDR3 nucleotides are TGTGCCAGCAGCGCCACAGGGGCTGAAGCTTTCTTT. Translated, it gives CASSATGAEAFF.

The table lists this clonotype with a few counts. The chain has TRBV25-1 and TRBJ1-2; 7 bases agree with TRBD1. This CDR3 is built from 13 residues. After removal of 2 bases from V and 7 bases from J, the junction contained 4 bases not matched to a gene. Germline V gene lookup returns CDR1 MGHDK and CDR2 SYGVNS. Here the CDR3 reads CASSETGVRGYTF. The CDR3 region has the DNA TGTGCCAGCAGTGAAACAGGGGTGCGTGGCTACACCTTC.

J is TRBJ2-1 and V is TRBV7-9; TRBD2 is a possible D gene (7 bases). The V end lost 5 bases, the J end lost 4 bases, and 15 bases lay between the germline ends. CDR1 is SEHNR and CDR2 is FQNEAQ in the germline V gene (reference sequence). CDR3 length: 15 amino acids. The CDR3 sequence is CASSPRGGPYNEQFF. The CDR3 DNA follows: TGTGCCAGCAGCCCGAGGGGGGGACCTTACAATGAGCAGTTCTTC.

This clonotype was detected ten times or more. The V gene is TRBV20-1, the J gene TRBJ1-2, with D possibly matching TRBD1 (5 bases). CDR3 length: 11 amino acids. The ends were cut back, 1 base at V and 6 bases at J, with 6 bases in the middle. Looked up from germline, CDR1 is DFQATT and CDR2 is SNEGSKA (reference sequence). In DNA, the CDR3 is TGCAGTGCTAGAGCAGGGAATGGCTACACCTTC. This sequence encodes CSARAGNGYTF.

Many counts were recorded for this clonotype. This chain joins TRBV11-1 and TRBJ2-5, with D possibly TRBD1 on 6 matching bases. The germline V and J ends were trimmed by 4 bases and 2 bases, with 11 bases remaining between them. The CDR3 length is 14 residues. Germline loops: CDR1 SGHAT, CDR2 FQDESV (reference sequence). CDR3 sequence reads: CASSSMDSQETQYF. CDR3 DNA sequence: TGTGCCAGCAGCTCGATGGACAGTCAAGAGACCCAGTACTTC.

This clonotype showed up many times. The chain employs TRBV24-1 and TRBJ2-1, with 11 bases that match TRBD2. The germline CDR1 and CDR2 sequences are KGHDR and SFDVKD. The CDR3 is 17 amino acids. The V gene end was trimmed by 0 bases and the J gene end by 5 bases; junction bases not matched to a gene: 5. This CDR3 reads CATSDLQTSGTNNEQFF. In DNA, the CDR3 is TGTGCCACCAGTGATTTGCAGACTAGCGGGACCAACAATGAGCAGTTCTTC.

This clonotype was counted between two and nine times. V and J are TRBV12-3 or TRBV12-4 and TRBJ2-2; no clear D. The CDR3 has 11 amino acids. Trimming shortened V by 7 bases and J by 5 bases, and 5 bases separated the two germline ends. The CDR3 reads CASTQTGELFF. The CDR3 DNA follows: TGTGCCAGCACCCAAACCGGGGAGCTGTTTTTT.

The J gene is TRBJ1-4, the V gene TRBV9; D call uncertain. Germline V gene lookup returns CDR1 SGDLS and CDR2 YYNGEE. The CDR3 sequence is 15 residues long. V dropped 0 bases and J dropped 5 bases, with 11 bases sitting between them. The CDR3: CASSVAGRENEKLFF. The CDR3 DNA is TGTGCCAGCAGCGTAGCAGGACGGGAGAATGAAAAACTGTTTTTT.

This clonotype has at least ten counts. The chain uses TRBV29-1 and TRBJ2-1, with 7 bases aligning to TRBD1. Germline V gene lookup returns CDR1 SQVTM and CDR2 ANQGSEA. Trimming removed 6 bases from V and 7 bases from J; junction bases left unmatched: 9. The CDR3 extends over 13 amino acids. CDR3 region: CSVEPGGKNEQFF. CDR3 nucleotides: TGCAGCGTCGAGCCAGGGGGTAAAAATGAGCAGTTCTTC.

This clonotype has only a few counts. V is TRBV7-9 and J is TRBJ2-1, with 10 bases aligning to TRBD2. V shed 1 base, J shed 4 bases, and the junction held 10 bases outside the gene matches. This CDR3 has 18 amino acids. Per the germline V gene, CDR1 is SEHNR and CDR2 is FQNEAQ (reference sequence). The CDR3 DNA follows: TGTGCCAGCAGCTTAGGCTCCATTACTAGCGGGACATACAATGAGCAGTTCTTC. The encoded protein is CASSLGSITSGTYNEQFF.

This clonotype appeared many times. The CDR3 DNA reads as TGTGCCAGCAGTTTAATGGGACAGGGGGTGCACGAGCAGTACTTC. As protein: CASSLMGQGVHEQYF. V gene TRBV12-3 or TRBV12-4 combines with J gene TRBJ2-7, with 11 positions matching TRBD1. V dropped 2 bases and J dropped 5; count of bases not matched to a gene: 5. The CDR3 loop spans 15 amino acids.

This chain uses TRBV7-2 with TRBJ1-6; 8 positions agree with TRBD1. CDR3 length: 14 amino acids. CDR1 and CDR2 (germline): SGHTA, FQGNSA. J gave up 8 bases and V 4 bases, and 4 bases lay outside the gene matches. CDR3 loop: CASSSRGRDSPLHF. The CDR3 DNA follows: TGTGCCAGCAGCTCCAGGGGGCGGGATTCACCCCTCCACTTT.

There are a few counts of this clonotype. An end of the junction does not agree with germline; a read error may underlie this. This chain joins TRBV6-2 or TRBV6-3 and TRBJ1-5; D is possibly TRBD1 (5 bases). Per the germline V gene, CDR1 is MNHEY and CDR2 is SVGEGT. The CDR3 length is 17 residues. Here the CDR3 reads CASSYSKILRDVQPQHF. As DNA, the CDR3 is TGTGCCAGCAGTTACTCGAAAATCCTCAGGGACGTTCAGCCTCAGCATTTT.

This clonotype was recorded many times. The V and J genes are TRBV9 and TRBJ2-7; 9 bases line up with TRBD1. From germline, CDR1 is SGDLS and CDR2 YYNGEE. The J segment lost 4 bases and the V segment lost 3 bases, leaving 5 bases of the junction unmatched. The CDR3 is made up of 14 amino acids. The CDR3 DNA reads as TGTGCCAGCAGCGCGGGACAGGGACCTTACGAGCAGTACTTC. This gives the protein CASSAGQGPYEQYF.

The chain employs TRBV7-9 and TRBJ1-5; TRBD1 might be the D (5 bases). Looked up from germline, CDR1 is SEHNR and CDR2 is FQNEAQ (reference sequence). The V gene lost 5 bases and the J gene lost 2 bases, with 10 bases spanning the gap. The CDR3 consists of 14 residues. In DNA form, the CDR3 reads TGTGCCAGCAGCCGGGACGTTGGCAATCAGCCCCAGCATTTT. Translating it yields CASSRDVGNQPQHF.

The rearrangement joins TRBV5-4 to TRBJ1-1, with 9 nucleotides matching TRBD1. This CDR3 contains 16 residues. Trimming took 3 bases from V and 5 from J; bases not matched to a gene: 11. CDR1 SGHNT and CDR2 YYREEE come from the germline V gene (reference sequence). The CDR3 DNA reads as TGTGCCAGCAGCTCCCCGGGACAGGGTTCAGAGACTGAAGCTTTCTTT. It is translated as CASSSPGQGSETEAFF.

This clonotype appeared many times. The V and J genes are TRBV28 and TRBJ1-2; D may be TRBD1 (5 bases). CDR1 MDHEN and CDR2 SYDVKM come from the germline V gene. This CDR3 region has 13 residues. Deletions cut 2 bases from V and 4 bases from J, with 8 bases between. The DNA for the CDR3 is TGTGCCAGCAGTTTACCGGGGCCCTATGGCTACACCTTC. The encoded protein is CASSLPGPYGYTF.

This clonotype was seen only a few times. The chain has TRBV30 and TRBJ1-5; 7 bases line up with TRBD1. There are 13 residues in the CDR3. Germline loops: CDR1 GTSNPN, CDR2 SVGIG (reference sequence). With V trimmed by 2 bases and J by 5 bases, 3 bases remained unmatched. CDR3 region: CAWSRDSYQPQHF. The CDR3 DNA follows: TGTGCCTGGAGTCGGGACAGTTATCAGCCCCAGCATTTT.